This T cell receptor (beta chain) was profiled in a study of circulating CD8 cells and anti-PD-1 response in melanoma. Study-wide background: Every 2 weeks, patients got 3 mg/kg nivolumab intravenously. Response groups: complete/partial responders versus stable/progressive non-responders. Whole-study results and caveats: Generally, no replicate experiments were performed. Diversity ranked highest in DNEG and lowest in TIGIT subsets.

V lost 0 bases and J lost 2; bases outside the gene matches: 6. Germline CDR1 is DFQATT and CDR2 is SNEGSKA (reference sequence). The CDR3 totals 15 residues. Sorting of live CD3+CD8+TCRalphabeta+ cells by PD-1 and/or TIGIT gave four subsets. This clonotype is medium-sized (0.01 to 0.1%) within its sample. Its antigen is undetermined. TCR libraries were prepared from approximately 15 ng of total RNA with the QIAseq Immune Repertoire TCR panel. TCRdb independently ran MiXCR on the reads; one entry per CDR3 protein. The table shows under 250 distinct CDR3 sequences, with roughly 12% occurring only once. The source material was CD8+ T cells from PBMCs, sampled at baseline or after one month of anti-PD-1 therapy (not recorded which). V gene TRBV20-1 combines with J gene TRBJ2-5, with TRBD2 identical over 7 bases. This TCR derives from a human donor with melanoma. DNA for the CDR3: TGCAGTGCTAGAGATGGGGACGGGAGGCAAGAGACCCAGTACTTC. Encoded protein: CSARDGDGRQETQYF.